This TCR beta chain was sequenced for a study of neurological immune-mediated disorders (dated by TCRdb to the late 2010s). Study-level background: Among the 35 or so multiple sclerosis patients, relapsing-remitting MS was present in about 31 and secondary progressive MS was present in 3. The cohort was made up of about 66 subjects, consisting of roughly 15 HAM/TSP patients, about 34 multiple sclerosis patients and around 20 healthy controls. Using UMI-based sequencing, the study compared peripheral blood TCR-beta repertoires from patients with HTLV-I-associated myelopathy (HAM/TSP), patients with multiple sclerosis, and healthy controls. The 106 TCR-beta libraries covered PBMC samples along with longitudinal samples, technical triplicates, and paired sorted CD4+ and CD8+ T-cell subsets.

To synthesize cDNA, template-switch 5'RACE was performed with a primer carrying a 10-nucleotide random unique molecular identifier so that each TCR transcript was tagged. Every sequencing run yielded over 190 million TCR-beta sequences covering 15-18 subjects. The RNeasy kit was used to extract total RNA. TCR-beta VDJ regions were amplified with primers for the TCR constant region and the 5'RACE anchor, using the KAPA Real-time Library Amplification kit. Sample indexes and Illumina adaptors were added in a first PCR, and a second PCR then increased library yield. After purification with Ampure beads, the TCR product of roughly 650 bp was size-selected on a 2% E-gel SizeSelection system. Before pooling, libraries had their quality checked on a Bioanalyzer, their concentration measured with Qubit, and their quantity determined with the Kapa Library Quantification kit. An Illumina HiSeq 2500 sequenced the libraries paired-end 2 x 150 bp. To increase sequence diversity, roughly 24-32% phiX was spiked into each library pool. Per the source publication's procedure: Quality-filtered reads were processed with the UMI-based MiGEC pipeline, which removed over 75% of raw TCR sequences during error correction. IMGT germline references were used for aligning VDJ genes, and each clonotype was defined as a unique CDR3 amino acid sequence together with its V-J genes. Clonal expansion, Shannon diversity and CDR3 relatedness (CalcPairwiseDistances, ClusterSamples) were evaluated with VDJtools, and phylogenetic trees were built with CLCbio workbench. A clone was classed as expanded if it had 8 or more unique UMIs, a cutoff based on coefficient-of-variation modelling across technical triplicates. Starting from the raw public reads, TCRdb applied fastp trimming at Q25, assembled clones with MiXCR and retained in-frame beta chains. Records with the same CDR3 protein are collapsed into one entry carrying the most frequent genes and DNA. What appears here as the V and J calls and clone size reflects TCRdb's work, not the paper's. The sample yields approximately 74,000 distinct CDR3 sequences; 4% to 6% were counted once. The top ten clonotypes cover less than 8% of the sample.

In its sample, this clonotype was seen a few times. Its target antigen remains unknown. Base qualities are not recorded, but no much larger clone differs from it by a single base. Study-wide conclusions, independent of this receptor: No identical CDR3 amino acid sequences were shared among expanded clones across subjects, suggesting private TCR-beta repertoires in all groups. The highest TCR clonal expansion was observed in HAM/TSP patients, whereas the lowest was observed in MS patients, even when compared with healthy controls. Repertoires from 18 of 34 MS patients were grouped by phylogenetic analysis into a cluster of related CDR3 sequences, suggesting a possible repertoire-level signature. The MS cluster was not associated with any clinical or MRI features, and the authors stated that larger cohorts are needed.

For the unsorted PBMC libraries, 2 million PBMCs were stored in RNAlater at -80 degrees C until RNA extraction and were used to generate the libraries. The multiple sclerosis patients were enrolled in a US clinical protocol that used magnetic resonance imaging to evaluate disease progression. Peripheral blood underwent Ficoll-Hypaque density gradient centrifugation to isolate PBMCs, which were then cryopreserved in liquid nitrogen. The sequence was obtained from a man aged 18-30 years with multiple sclerosis. Material: PBMCs.

The CDR3 amino acid sequence is: CASSLTDGGELFF. The DNA sequence follows: TGCGCCAGCAGCTTGACAGACGGCGGGGAGCTGTTTTTT. Recombination connected TRBV5-1 to TRBJ2-2; the D segment cannot be called with confidence. Inclusive of the bounding cysteine and phenylalanine, the CDR3 is 13 residues long. CDR3 DNA only is kept here, 39 bases in frame from base 1. According to the germline V gene, CDR1 reads SGHRS and CDR2 reads YFSETQ. The V end loses 1 base and the J end loses 7 bases, and a stretch of 8 bases separates them.